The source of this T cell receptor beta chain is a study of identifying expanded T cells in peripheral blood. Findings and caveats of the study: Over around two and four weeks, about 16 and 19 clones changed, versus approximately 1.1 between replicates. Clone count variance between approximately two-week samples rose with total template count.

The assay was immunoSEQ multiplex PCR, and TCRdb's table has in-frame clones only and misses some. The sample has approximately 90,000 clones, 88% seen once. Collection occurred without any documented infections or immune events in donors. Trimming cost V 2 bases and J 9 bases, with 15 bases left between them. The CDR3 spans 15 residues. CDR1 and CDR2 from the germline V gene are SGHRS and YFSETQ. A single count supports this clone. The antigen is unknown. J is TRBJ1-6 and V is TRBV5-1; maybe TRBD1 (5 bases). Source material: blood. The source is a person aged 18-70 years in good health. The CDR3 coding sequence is TGCGCCAGCAGCTTAGGGGTGGGGGTAATTTCACCCCTCCACTTT. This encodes CASSLGVGVISPLHF.